This T cell receptor beta chain stems from a study of shared clonotypes between healthy human individuals. Trimming removed 6 bases at V and 7 bases at J, with 16 bases between. This CDR3 spans 14 amino acids. TCRdb keeps only in-frame clones here, not all; method: immunoSEQ multiplex PCR. The table includes about 670,000 clones, 72% detected once. The sequence came from a young woman in good health. The sequenced sample was memory CD4+ T cells sorted from blood. The subset here: CD45RA-negative fraction. The J gene is TRBJ1-5, the V gene TRBV23-1; perhaps TRBD1 as D (6 bases). TRBV23-1 is noted as an ORF with a role that remains uncertain. The CDR3 is CASSQVADRQPQHF. Here the CDR3 DNA reads TGCGCCAGCAGCCAAGTAGCGGACAGACAGCCCCAGCATTTT.